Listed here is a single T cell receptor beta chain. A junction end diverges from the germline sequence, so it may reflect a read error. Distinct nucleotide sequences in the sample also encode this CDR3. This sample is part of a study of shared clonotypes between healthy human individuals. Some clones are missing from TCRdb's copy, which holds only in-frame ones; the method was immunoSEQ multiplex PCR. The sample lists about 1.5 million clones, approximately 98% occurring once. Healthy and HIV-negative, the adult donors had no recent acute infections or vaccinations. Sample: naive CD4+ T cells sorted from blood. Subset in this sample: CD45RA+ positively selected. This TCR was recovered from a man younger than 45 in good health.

The CDR3 nucleotides are TGTGCCAGCTCCCGTGCGGAAAGGGAGACCCAATACTTC. Amino acids: CASSRAERETQYF. The chain is built from TRBV18 and TRBJ2-5; maybe TRBD2 (5 bases). CDR1 is KGHSH and CDR2 is LQKENI in the germline V gene. The CDR3 runs to 13 residues. The entire variable domain, with the rest obtained from reference TRBV18 and TRBJ2-5, is as follows: NAGVMQNPRHLVRRRGQEARLRCSPMKGHSHVYWYRQLPEEGLKFMVYLQKENIIDESGMPKERFSAEFPKEGPSILRIQQVVRGDSAAYFCASSRAERETQYFGPGTRLLVL.